This TCR beta chain was documented in a study of T cell responses to AZD1222 COVID-19 vaccine. Findings of the study overall: Spike-specific TCR breadth rose after two AZD1222 doses, and depth rose as well. Researchers took repertoire samples only after the peak T cell response had come.

Some clones are missing from TCRdb's copy, which holds only in-frame ones; the method was immunoSEQ multiplex PCR. The sample records approximately 100,000 clones, about 89% being singletons. Details on this clone: What it binds is unknown.

The sequence came from an adult in good health. The starting material was peripheral blood, obtained on day 0 of AZD1222 vaccination.

The CDR3 here is CASSLQLGLAGELFF. The CDR3 nucleotides read TGTGCCAGCAGCTTACAACTAGGATTGGCCGGGGAGCTGTTTTTT. The chain uses TRBV11-2 and TRBJ2-2; D is possibly TRBD2 (5 bases). The V gene's germline CDR1 is SGHAT and CDR2 FQNNGV. V was trimmed by 2 bases and J by 6 bases, leaving 13 bases between them. This CDR3 is built from 15 residues.